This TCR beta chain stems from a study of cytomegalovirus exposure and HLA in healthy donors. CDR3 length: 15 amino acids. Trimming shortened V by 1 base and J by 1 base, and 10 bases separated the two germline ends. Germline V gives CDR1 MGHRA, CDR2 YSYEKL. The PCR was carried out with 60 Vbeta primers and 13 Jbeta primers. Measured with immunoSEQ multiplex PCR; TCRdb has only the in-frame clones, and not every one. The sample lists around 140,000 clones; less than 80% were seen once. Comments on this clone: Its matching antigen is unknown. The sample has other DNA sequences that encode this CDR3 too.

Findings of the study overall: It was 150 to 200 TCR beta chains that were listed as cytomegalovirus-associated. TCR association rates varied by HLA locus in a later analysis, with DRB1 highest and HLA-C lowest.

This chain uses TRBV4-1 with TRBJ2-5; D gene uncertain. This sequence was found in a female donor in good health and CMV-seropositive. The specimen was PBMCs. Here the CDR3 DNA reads TGCGCCAGCAGCCAAGGAGGCTCCGCCCAAGAGACCCAGTACTTC. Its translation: CASSQGGSAQETQYF.